The 3 T cell receptor beta chains reported below all come from one sample, sequenced in a study of radiation and T cells in renal cell carcinoma. Described time point: baseline pretreatment blood. Treatment indicated: 15 Gy SBRT to primary tumor, nephrectomy 4 weeks later. Some clones are missing from TCRdb's copy, which holds only in-frame ones; the method was immunoSEQ multiplex PCR. This sample has roughly 120,000 clones, with roughly 80% found just once. The sequencing here drew on blood, taken from a patient whose treatment included radiotherapy and nephrectomy. These receptors were obtained from a woman aged 60-70 years with renal cell carcinoma.

CDR3 amino acids: CSVFAQYPDRFGNTIYF. The CDR3 DNA is TGCAGCGTCTTTGCTCAATATCCGGACAGGTTCGGGAACACCATATATTTT. The J gene is TRBJ1-3, the V gene TRBV29-1; TRBD1 matches 7 bases. This CDR3 is built from 17 residues. CDR1 and CDR2 (germline): SQVTM, ANQGSEA. V gave up 6 bases and J gave up 7 bases; unmatched junction bases: 21.

V gene TRBV2 combines with J gene TRBJ1-2, with a weak D call TRBD1 (5 bases). CDR3 length: 13 residues. Trimming took off 3 bases at V and 3 bases at J, with 8 bases between the two ends. In germline, CDR1 is SNHLY, CDR2 FYNNEI. The CDR3 nucleotides are TGTGCCAGCAGTGATGGGGGACACTATGGCTACACCTTC. Its translation: CASSDGGHYGYTF.

The V call is TRBV19, the J call TRBJ2-5; 9 nucleotides agree with TRBD1. The CDR3 has 14 residues. Germline lookup yields CDR1 LNHDA and CDR2 SQIVND (reference sequence). Trimming removed 4 bases from V and 5 bases from J; junction bases left unmatched: 5. The CDR3 DNA sequence: TGTGCCAGTAGTACAGGACAGGGGCCGGAGACCCAGTACTTC. Residues: CASSTGQGPETQYF.